These 25 T cell receptor beta chains came from one sample sequenced in a study of beta chain features in type 1 diabetes. These receptors' targets are unknown. Study conclusions and caveats: Significant though moderate, a shortening of TCRB CDR3s appeared in all four CD4+ subsets of Type 1 diabetes patients.

Investigators reverse transcribed all isolated RNA, so they sequenced expressed TCRB transcripts. TCRdb's table, derived via immunoSEQ multiplex PCR, lists solely in-frame clones and lacks some. The table includes about 160,000 clones, just over 8% detected once. Sequencing was carried out using central memory CD4+ T cells from blood. The receptors were sampled from a woman between 18 and 30 years old with type 1 diabetes.

The sample holds a few counts of this clone. This rearrangement joins TRBV29-1 to TRBJ2-3, with D perhaps matching TRBD2 (5 bases). This CDR3 contains 11 residues. The V end lost 5 bases, the J end lost 6 bases, and 9 bases lay between the germline ends. The germline gives CDR1 SQVTM, CDR2 ANQGSEA. The CDR3: CSVPSGDTQYF. The CDR3 bases are TGCAGCGTTCCGTCGGGGGATACGCAGTATTTT.

This clone was counted only a few times. The chain carries TRBV6-4 and TRBJ2-3; the D gene is possibly TRBD2 (5 bases). Germline values: CDR1 MRHNA, CDR2 SNTAGT. The ends were cut back, 3 bases at V and 8 bases at J, with 12 bases in the middle. This CDR3 has 13 amino acids. The CDR3 coding sequence is TGTGCCAGCAGTGAGGCTAGCCTGGGTACGCAGTATTTT. As protein: CASSEASLGTQYF.

This clone was seen at least ten times. The CDR3: CAISATGGSETQYF. In nucleotides, the CDR3 is TGTGCCATCAGTGCCACAGGGGGTTCCGAGACCCAGTACTTC. V is TRBV10-3 and J is TRBJ2-5, with 8 bases fitting TRBD1. Germline V CDR1 and CDR2: ENHRY, SYGVKD. After removal of 4 bases from V and 5 bases from J, the junction contained 6 bases not matched to a gene. This CDR3 has 14 residues.

This clone occurred a few times. This chain joins TRBV4-3 and TRBJ2-7; 9 nucleotides line up with TRBD2. Germline lookup yields CDR1 LGHNA and CDR2 YSLEER. This CDR3 comprises 16 residues. The V segment lost 1 base and the J segment 2 bases; nucleotides outside the gene matches: 6. CDR3 sequence reads: CASSQGSSGVPYEQYF. The DNA for the CDR3 is TGCGCCAGCAGCCAAGGGTCTAGCGGGGTTCCCTACGAGCAGTACTTC.

The rearrangement uses TRBV25-1 and TRBJ2-2; 7 bases fit TRBD1. The germline gives CDR1 MGHDK, CDR2 SYGVNS. The J segment lost 1 base and the V segment lost 8 bases, leaving 1 base of the junction unmatched. The CDR3 length is 13 residues. CDR3 nucleotides: TGTGCCAGCTGGGACAGGAACACCGGGGAGCTGTTTTTT. This sequence encodes CASWDRNTGELFF.

V usage is TRBV18 and J usage is TRBJ2-1; no definite D call. The V gene's germline CDR1 is KGHSH and CDR2 LQKENI. Trimming took off 4 bases at V and 4 bases at J, with 2 bases between the two ends. The CDR3 sequence is 11 residues long. For the CDR3, the DNA is TGTGCCAGCTCACTATACAATGAGCAGTTCTTC. Translated: CASSLYNEQFF. Variable domain in full (rest from reference TRBV18 and TRBJ2-1): NAGVMQNPRHLVRRRGQEARLRCSPMKGHSHVYWYRQLPEEGLKFMVYLQKENIIDESGMPKERFSAEFPKEGPSILRIQQVVRGDSAAYFCASSLYNEQFFGPGTRLTVL.

This clone was counted between two and nine times. The gene calls are TRBV28 and TRBJ2-5; TRBD1 matches 7 bases. Germline loops: CDR1 MDHEN, CDR2 SYDVKM. The CDR3 runs to 14 residues. J was trimmed by 10 bases and V by 3 bases; bases with no gene match: 11. The CDR3 coding sequence is TGTGCCAGCAGTTTCCCCGACGACAGGGTGGGCCAGTACTTC. Its protein product is CASSFPDDRVGQYF. Together with reference TRBV28 and TRBJ2-5, the CDR3 gives the full variable domain: DVKVTQSSRYLVKRTGEKVFLECVQDMDHENMFWYRQDPGLGLRLIYFSYDVKMKEKGDIPEGYSVSREKKERFSLILESASTNQTSMYLCASSFPDDRVGQYFGPGTRLLVL.

This clone was detected only a few times. CDR3 in amino acids: CATSRDRSGLDKNIQYF. The DNA for the CDR3 is TGTGCCACCAGCAGAGATAGGTCTGGGCTGGACAAAAACATTCAGTACTTC. The V gene is TRBV15, the J gene TRBJ2-4, with no clear D. The CDR3 is 17 amino acids. Between the trimmed V and J ends, which lost 0 bases and 3 bases, there was a span of 15 bases. CDR1 and CDR2 (germline): LNHNV, YYDKDF (reference sequence).

The rearrangement uses TRBV5-1 and TRBJ1-3; TRBD1 is a possible D gene (5 bases). Germline V gives CDR1 SGHRS, CDR2 YFSETQ. The CDR3 is 15 residues long. Trimming took 3 bases from V and 0 from J, leaving 10 bases between them. The chain's CDR3 is CASSSGQYSGNTIYF. The CDR3 nucleotides read TGCGCCAGCAGCTCAGGACAATACTCTGGAAACACCATATATTTT.

The chain recombines TRBV9 with TRBJ2-3; D ambiguous. This CDR3 comprises 15 residues. Germline-derived CDR1 and CDR2 are SGDLS and YYNGEE. V shed 5 bases and J shed 5 bases, with 18 bases lying between them. For the CDR3, the DNA is TGTGCCAGCAGTGCGACAATCAATTTGGTAGATACGCAGTATTTT. Protein sequence: CASSATINLVDTQYF.

There are a few counts of this clone. The chain is built from TRBV4-3 and TRBJ2-2; possibly TRBD1 for D (6 bases). The CDR3 is made up of 14 amino acids. Germline V gene sequence: CDR1 LGHNA, CDR2 YSLEER. Trimming stripped 3 bases from V and 5 bases from J, with 10 bases between. The CDR3 DNA reads as TGCGCCAGCAGCCACCACAGGGAAACCGGGGAGCTGTTTTTT. This codes for CASSHHRETGELFF.

This chain joins TRBV7-2 and TRBJ2-7; no definite D call. The V gene's germline CDR1 is SGHTA and CDR2 FQGNSA. The CDR3 runs to 10 residues. V dropped 8 bases and J dropped 3 bases, with 5 bases sitting between them. The CDR3 is CASGDYEQYF. The CDR3 region has the DNA TGTGCCAGCGGAGACTACGAGCAGTACTTC.

This clone was picked up a small number of times. The chain combines TRBV9 with TRBJ2-5, with D possibly matching TRBD2 (6 bases). Germline lookup yields CDR1 SGDLS and CDR2 YYNGEE. V gave up 2 bases and J gave up 0 bases, with 8 bases separating them. The length of the CDR3 is 14 residues. The CDR3 DNA follows: TGTGCCAGCAGCGTCCTAGCGAACCAAGAGACCCAGTACTTC. This sequence encodes CASSVLANQETQYF.

V gene TRBV4-3 combines with J gene TRBJ2-1; unclear D gene. With 1 base removed from V and 7 bases from J, the gap between germline ends came to 11 bases. The length of the CDR3 is 14 residues. Germline V gives CDR1 LGHNA, CDR2 YSLEER. The CDR3 DNA is TGCGCCAGCAGCCAAGCCTATAGTTTGAATGAGCAGTTCTTC. This gives the protein CASSQAYSLNEQFF.

This clone showed up just a few times. The chain uses TRBV15 and TRBJ2-7; TRBD2 is a possible D gene (6 bases). The CDR3 extends over 13 amino acids. Germline CDR1 LNHNV, CDR2 YYDKDF (reference sequence). The ends were cut back, 5 bases at V and 5 bases at J, with 13 bases in the middle. CDR3 nucleotides: TGTGCCACCAGCTTGGAACTAGCCCACGAGCAGTACTTC. Translation: CATSLELAHEQYF.

This clone was detected only a few times. The chain recombines TRBV14 with TRBJ2-5, with 7 bases that match TRBD1. Looked up from germline, CDR1 is SGHDN and CDR2 is FVKESK. Trimming at V came to 4 bases and at J to 5 bases, leaving 4 bases not matched to a gene. The CDR3 is made up of 13 amino acids. The CDR3 is CASSRDRVETQYF. The CDR3 DNA reads as TGTGCCAGCAGCCGCGACAGGGTGGAGACCCAGTACTTC.

The gene calls are TRBV29-1 and TRBJ2-2; a possible D gene is TRBD2 (7 bases). This CDR3 comprises 14 residues. V was pared by 4 bases and J by 2 bases, with 11 bases between. The germline V gene encodes CDR1 SQVTM and CDR2 ANQGSEA. CDR3 protein: CSVAGGPNTGELFF. DNA for the CDR3: TGCAGCGTTGCGGGGGGCCCAAACACCGGGGAGCTGTTTTTT.

Only a few counts were recorded for this clone. The chain recombines TRBV12-1 with TRBJ1-1. TRBV12-1 is given as a pseudogene. The CDR3 totals 14 residues. The CDR3 coding sequence is TGTGCCAGCAGCCCGAAGCCGGGGGGTACTGAAGCTTTCTTT. It translates to CASSPKPGGTEAFF.

This clone was detected once. V and J are TRBV7-9 and TRBJ1-2; TRBD1 matches 10 bases. Germline V gives CDR1 SEHNR, CDR2 FQNEAQ (reference sequence). With V trimmed by 5 bases and J by 6 bases, 6 bases remained unmatched. The CDR3 contains 14 residues. CDR3 in DNA: TGTGCCAGCAGCCGCTCCGGGACAGGGGATGGCTACACCTTC. Protein: CASSRSGTGDGYTF.

The rearrangement uses TRBV2 and TRBJ2-5, with TRBD2 identical over 13 bases. Germline V lookup: CDR1 SNHLY, CDR2 FYNNEI. There are 15 residues in the CDR3. V was pared by 5 bases and J by 10 bases, with 10 bases of the junction left unmatched. The CDR3 DNA reads as TGTGCCAGCAGTTCGACTAGCGGGGGGCCCCGGGGCCAGTACTTC. It encodes CASSSTSGGPRGQYF.

J is TRBJ2-7 and V is TRBV11-3; D is perhaps TRBD2 (5 bases). Deletions cut 4 bases from V and 3 bases from J, with 16 bases between. CDR1 is SGHNT and CDR2 is YENEEA in the germline V gene. The CDR3 sequence is 15 residues long. CDR3 loop: CASSYPAAGYYEQYF. CDR3 nucleotides: TGTGCCAGCAGCTATCCAGCGGCCGGCTACTACGAGCAGTACTTC.

V is TRBV10-3 and J is TRBJ1-2; weak D call: TRBD1 (5 bases). V shed 6 bases and J shed 4 bases, with 15 bases lying between them. Germline assignment: CDR1 ENHRY and CDR2 SYGVKD. This CDR3 spans 14 amino acids. CDR3 DNA sequence: TGTGCCATCAGGTATGACAGAACGAGCTATGGCTACACCTTC. This codes for CAIRYDRTSYGYTF.

This clone was detected once. For the CDR3, the DNA is TGTGCCAGCAGCTTAGACATCCAAGAGACCCAGTACTTC. This translates into CASSLDIQETQYF. V and J are TRBV11-2 and TRBJ2-5; D unresolved. Trimming cost V 0 bases and J 1 base, with 3 bases left between them. This CDR3 spans 13 amino acids. Germline lookup yields CDR1 SGHAT and CDR2 FQNNGV.

This clone came up a few times. This chain joins TRBV19 and TRBJ1-3; D is ambiguous. The CDR3 totals 13 residues. Deletions cut 8 bases from V and 0 bases from J, with 8 bases between. Looked up from germline, CDR1 is LNHDA and CDR2 is SQIVND (reference sequence). The CDR3 DNA reads TGTGCCAGTCGAGAATTCTCTGGAAACACCATATATTTT. This translates into CASREFSGNTIYF.

The chain links TRBV11-3 to TRBJ2-3; TRBD2 matches 7 bases. Germline values: CDR1 SGHNT, CDR2 YENEEA. V lost 3 bases, J lost 0 bases, and 3 bases stayed unmatched. This CDR3 comprises 15 residues. DNA of the CDR3: TGTGCCAGCAGCTTCCTTAGCGGGAGCACAGATACGCAGTATTTT. Translated: CASSFLSGSTDTQYF.